This TCR beta chain was captured in a study of monozygotic twins with cystic fibrosis. Study-wide background: Around 3 micrograms of fragmented DNA underwent around 14 PCR cycles for library preparation.

In the case of this clone: Its antigen is still unknown.

TCRdb keeps only in-frame clones here, not all; method: immunoSEQ multiplex PCR. Of 35,000 or so clones in the sample, about 87% were seen once. The length of the CDR3 is 16 residues. Germline CDR1 and CDR2: SGHRS and YFSETQ. The V gene end was trimmed by 4 bases and the J gene end by 3 bases; junction bases not matched to a gene: 9. Study-wide findings and caveats: In 13 of 16 pairs, V gene usage was closest to the co-twin's. Median Simpson clonality of roughly 0.01 suggested naive T cells predominated. In this small cohort, shared CDR3 numbers showed no association with age, concordance or disease severity.

The chain recombines TRBV5-1 with TRBJ2-2; TRBD1 matches at 7 bases. Sequenced input: blood. This TCR came from a girl aged 2-15 years with cystic fibrosis. The CDR3 DNA reads TGCGCCAGCAGCACCGGGACAGTGGGGGACACCGGGGAGCTGTTTTTT. It encodes CASSTGTVGDTGELFF.